The clone carrying this T cell receptor beta chain was counted a few times. The antigen remains undetermined. This specimen comes from a study of cytomegalovirus exposure and HLA in healthy donors. The CDR3 spans 16 residues. V gave up 4 bases and J gave up 1 base; unmatched junction bases: 5. Looked up from germline, CDR1 is MNHNS and CDR2 is SASEGT. Both 60 Vbeta primers and 13 Jbeta primers went into the PCR. Some clones are missing from TCRdb's copy, which holds only in-frame ones; the method was immunoSEQ multiplex PCR. Of 55,000 to 80,000 clones detected, around 67% appear once; the ten largest clones hold about 2%. Notes on the study in general: In an earlier analysis, in roughly 580 donors, most V segments appeared productive either ~90% or ~30% of the time. Donor immune exposure was known only as CMV serostatus.

The receptor's source is a woman in her thirties in good health and CMV-seronegative. This chain connects TRBV6-1 to TRBJ2-5, with 11 bases aligning to TRBD2. Sequencing input: PBMCs. The CDR3 DNA is TGTGCCAGCAGTGCGGGACTAGCGGTGATCCAAGAGACCCAGTACTTC. Translated, it gives CASSAGLAVIQETQYF.